This TCR beta chain was retrieved from a study of CD8+ T cells in alopecia areata. Study background: Treatment comprised oral tofacitinib, 5 to 10 mg twice daily, in treated patients. Disease severity was quantified as SALT score of affected scalp area.

Treatment noted: oral pan-JAK inhibitor, 5-10 mg twice daily. The CDR3 sequence is 14 residues long. The germline CDR1 and CDR2 sequences are SEHNR and FQNEAQ (reference sequence). Trimming stripped 1 base from V and 4 bases from J, with 11 bases between. Reverse transcribed after extraction, RNA yielded cDNA as the sequencing template. The method was immunoSEQ multiplex PCR; TCRdb's version includes in-frame clones alone and lacks a portion of them. The sample lists 130,000 to 150,000 clones, 80% to 90% seen once, with around a quarter in the top ten. The sequence was collected from a human donor with alopecia areata. The sample in question was CD8+ T cells sorted from blood, obtained at week 4, from a patient treated with tofacitinib. V and J are TRBV7-9 and TRBJ2-7; D unclear. CDR3 coding DNA: TGTGCCAGCAGCTTAGTAGGCCAGGCGTACGAGCAGTACTTC. This codes for CASSLVGQAYEQYF.